A single sample gave rise to the 26 T cell receptor beta chains below, sequenced in a study of cytomegalovirus exposure and HLA in healthy donors. A multiplex PCR was run with 60 Vbeta primers and 13 Jbeta primers. The repertoire was sequenced with immunoSEQ multiplex PCR; TCRdb's copy has only in-frame clones and lacks some. The sample carries roughly 200,000 clones, around 78% recorded once. Sequences were obtained from PBMCs. These receptor sequences come from a woman aged 30 to 39 in good health and CMV-seropositive.

This clone is medium-sized. The chain is built from TRBV6-1 and TRBJ2-2, with D tentatively TRBD2 (6 bases). The CDR3 loop spans 13 amino acids. The V end was cut by 6 bases, the J end by 4 bases, with 9 bases between. Germline V gene data show CDR1 as MNHNS and CDR2 as SASEGT. CDR3 protein: CASSGTLTGELFF. The DNA for the CDR3 is TGTGCCAGCAGCGGGACTCTCACCGGGGAGCTGTTTTTT.

V is TRBV13 and J is TRBJ2-2; no firm D call. Germline V gene sequence: CDR1 PRHDT, CDR2 FYEKMQ (reference sequence). Trimming removed 6 bases from V and 6 bases from J, with 14 bases in between. The CDR3 contains 14 residues. As DNA, the CDR3 is TGTGCCAGCAGTCACCCCCATAGCTCCGGGGAGCTGTTTTTT. Protein: CASSHPHSSGELFF. Filled out from reference TRBV13 and TRBJ2-2, the complete variable domain reads AAGVIQSPRHLIKEKRETATLKCYPIPRHDTVYWYQQGPGQDPQFLISFYEKMQSDKGSIPDRFSAQQFSDYHSELNMSSLELGDSALYFCASSHPHSSGELFFGEGSRLTVL.

This clone appeared a few times. Other DNA sequences in this sample translate to the same CDR3. The CDR3 region is CASSLTSGSYEQYF. DNA for the CDR3: TGCGCCAGCAGTCTGACTAGCGGGAGCTACGAGCAGTACTTC. The rearrangement links TRBV5-1 to TRBJ2-7; TRBD2 agrees at 12 bases. Germline V gene lookup returns CDR1 SGHRS and CDR2 YFSETQ. The CDR3 sequence is 14 residues long. J gave up 3 bases and V 5 bases, and 3 bases lay outside the gene matches.

This clone was observed a handful of times. The chain uses TRBV28 and TRBJ1-1; 9 nucleotides align to TRBD1. The CDR3 consists of 15 residues. The V gene end was trimmed by 6 bases and the J gene end by 5 bases; junction bases not matched to a gene: 10. Germline-derived CDR1 and CDR2 are MDHEN and SYDVKM. In DNA, the CDR3 is TGTGCCAGCAGAGAAAACAGGGGGCATGGGACTGAAGCTTTCTTT. It translates to CASRENRGHGTEAFF.

This chain uses TRBV27 with TRBJ2-7; unclear D gene. The CDR3 covers 14 residues. V was cut by 5 bases and J by 2 bases, with 13 bases left in between. CDR1 and CDR2 (germline): MNHEY, SMNVEV (reference sequence). Here the CDR3 DNA reads TGTGCCAGCAGTCCAAGTATGGCCACCTACGAGCAGTACTTC. Translating it yields CASSPSMATYEQYF.

Points on this clone: An end of the junction does not agree with germline; a read error may underlie this. The chain links TRBV28 to TRBJ1-1, with D possibly TRBD1 on 5 matching bases. Looked up from germline, CDR1 is MDHEN and CDR2 is SYDVKM. The length of the CDR3 is 15 residues. CDR3 bases: TGTGCCAGTAGTTTAATTAGGGGTTGGGGTACTGAAGCTTTCTTT. Its translation is CASSLIRGWGTEAFF. Full variable domain (outside the CDR3, taken from reference TRBV28 and TRBJ1-1): DVKVTQSSRYLVKRTGEKVFLECVQDMDHENMFWYRQDPGLGLRLIYFSYDVKMKEKGDIPEGYSVSREKKERFSLILESASTNQTSMYLCASSLIRGWGTEAFFGQGTRLTVV.

The chain uses TRBV27 and TRBJ2-1, with D possibly matching TRBD2 (5 bases). CDR1 is MNHEY and CDR2 is SMNVEV in the germline V gene (reference sequence). The V end lost 6 bases, the J end lost 10 bases, and 19 bases lay between the germline ends. This CDR3 has 14 amino acids. CDR3 nucleotide sequence: TGTGCCAGCAGGTTGGGAGAGTTCGGGTTGGAGCAGTTCTTC. Its translation: CASRLGEFGLEQFF.

The chain carries TRBV7-2 and TRBJ2-7; D might be TRBD1 (6 bases). The CDR3 spans 14 residues. Germline V gene sequence: CDR1 SGHTA, CDR2 FQGNSA. V dropped 4 bases and J dropped 0 bases, with 10 bases sitting between them. CDR3 DNA: TGTGCCAGCAGCTCCCAGGACAGCTCCTACGAGCAGTACTTC. Translating gives CASSSQDSSYEQYF.

The chain joins TRBV9 to TRBJ2-5; TRBD1 matches at 7 bases. Losses at the gene ends were 3 bases for V and 3 bases for J; bases not matched to a gene: 8. Germline CDR1 is SGDLS and CDR2 is YYNGEE. The CDR3 length is 15 residues. CDR3 DNA: TGTGCCAGCAGCGACCCGACAGGGCCTGAAGAGACCCAGTACTTC. Its translation: CASSDPTGPEETQYF.

V gene TRBV11-3 combines with J gene TRBJ2-3; 7 nucleotides match TRBD1. This CDR3 region has 13 residues. CDR1 and CDR2 (germline): SGHNT, YENEEA. The trim removed 6 bases at V and 8 bases at J, leaving 8 bases unmatched. The CDR3 loop reads CASRQTGTTTQYF. In DNA form, the CDR3 reads TGTGCCAGCAGACAGACAGGGACAACTACGCAGTATTTT. The entire variable domain, with the rest obtained from reference TRBV11-3 and TRBJ2-3, is as follows: EAGVVQSPRYKIIEKKQPVAFWCNPISGHNTLYWYLQNLGQGPELLIRYENEEAVDDSQLPKDRFSAERLKGVDSTLKIQPAELGDSAVYLCASRQTGTTTQYFGPGTRLTVL.

On this clone itself: Sequence at one end of the junction differs from germline and may be a read error. This chain joins TRBV7-9 and TRBJ2-7, with 7 nucleotides matching TRBD1. CDR1 is SEHNR and CDR2 is FQNEAQ in the germline V gene (reference sequence). The CDR3 length is 14 residues. CDR3 sequence reads: CSSSSGDRSYEQYF. The CDR3 DNA sequence: TGTTCCAGCAGCTCCGGGGACAGATCCTACGAGCAGTACTTC.

This clone was seen once. The chain joins TRBV15 to TRBJ2-5; 9 nucleotides line up with TRBD1. There are 16 residues in the CDR3. Per germline, CDR1 LNHNV and CDR2 YYDKDF (reference sequence). V shed 4 bases, J shed 4 bases, and the junction held 10 bases outside the gene matches. The CDR3 DNA sequence: TGTGCCACCAGCAATGCCGGACAGGGGCGCGTAGAGACCCAGTACTTC. Translated: CATSNAGQGRVETQYF.

This clone came up a few times. The rearrangement links TRBV28 to TRBJ2-5; tentative D call: TRBD2 (5 bases). The CDR3 extends over 16 amino acids. Germline loops: CDR1 MDHEN, CDR2 SYDVKM. Between the trimmed V and J ends, which lost 5 bases and 3 bases, there was a span of 19 bases. This chain's CDR3 is CASSHLPAGGKETQYF. CDR3 coding DNA: TGTGCCAGCAGTCACCTCCCCGCGGGCGGAAAAGAGACCCAGTACTTC.

The chain combines TRBV5-6 with TRBJ1-1; perhaps TRBD1 as D (6 bases). Per germline, CDR1 SGHDT and CDR2 YYEEEE. V was shortened by 4 bases and J by 6 bases, with 16 bases between the two germline ends. This CDR3 has 14 residues. CDR3 in DNA: TGTGCCAGCAGCCTGGGACAACCCCTCCCTGAAGCTTTCTTT. Protein product: CASSLGQPLPEAFF.

The rearrangement links TRBV19 to TRBJ2-7; perhaps TRBD2 as D (5 bases). From germline, CDR1 is LNHDA and CDR2 SQIVND (reference sequence). Trimming took 0 bases from V and 7 from J, leaving 13 bases between them. The CDR3 extends over 14 amino acids. The CDR3 sequence is CASSIDRLAGEQYF. As DNA, the CDR3 is TGTGCCAGTAGTATAGATCGGCTAGCTGGGGAGCAGTACTTC.

The chain carries TRBV2 and TRBJ2-7, with D possibly TRBD2 on 5 matching bases. Germline CDR1 and CDR2: SNHLY and FYNNEI. V lost 11 bases, J lost 4 bases, and 15 bases lay in between. The CDR3 length is 12 residues. Here the CDR3 DNA reads TGTGCCGGTAGGGAGTCCGGGTACGAGCAGTACTTC. Protein product: CAGRESGYEQYF.

The chain is built from TRBV13 and TRBJ1-2, with D possibly matching TRBD1 (6 bases). Germline CDR1 and CDR2: PRHDT and FYEKMQ (reference sequence). The CDR3 extends over 14 amino acids. V was shortened by 0 bases and J by 8 bases, with 13 bases between the two germline ends. The CDR3 sequence: CASSLGQGMSGYTF. Written as DNA, the CDR3 is TGTGCCAGCAGCTTAGGACAGGGCATGTCGGGCTACACCTTC.

The chain uses TRBV5-6 and TRBJ2-7; TRBD2 might be the D (5 bases). Looked up from germline, CDR1 is SGHDT and CDR2 is YYEEEE. This CDR3 has 15 amino acids. Trimming took 1 base from V and 1 from J, leaving 12 bases between them. CDR3 coding DNA: TGTGCCAGCAGCTTGACGAGGGTTGTGTCCTACGAGCAGTACTTC. Protein sequence: CASSLTRVVSYEQYF. The variable domain in full, with the rest retrieved from reference TRBV5-6 and TRBJ2-7, is DAGVTQSPTHLIKTRGQQVTLRCSPKSGHDTVSWYQQALGQGPQFIFQYYEEEERQRGNFPDRFSGHQFPNYSSELNVNALLLGDSALYLCASSLTRVVSYEQYFGPGTRLTVT.

CDR3 loop: CASSDTPGEQFF. The CDR3 DNA sequence: TGTGCCAGCAGTGACACTCCTGGTGAGCAGTTCTTC. This chain connects TRBV9 to TRBJ2-1; D gene uncertain. CDR1 is SGDLS and CDR2 is YYNGEE in the germline V gene. The CDR3 has 12 residues. Trimming took 5 bases from V and 9 from J, leaving 12 bases between them.

This sequence joins TRBV5-8 and TRBJ2-7; tentatively, D is TRBD1 (5 bases). Germline V CDR1 and CDR2: SGHTS, YDEGEE. This CDR3 region has 14 residues. V dropped 3 bases and J dropped 5 bases, with 15 bases sitting between them. The CDR3 DNA reads as TGTGCCAGCAGCTCTGGACATCATCTTGACGAGCAGTACTTC. Protein: CASSSGHHLDEQYF.

This clone was seen a few times. The junction differs from germline at one of its ends, possibly a read error. The chain recombines TRBV7-9 with TRBJ2-1; D is perhaps TRBD1 (6 bases). The germline V gene has CDR1 SEHNR and CDR2 FQNEAQ (reference sequence). The CDR3 spans 16 residues. The CDR3 spells CSSSHLQGPVYNEQFF. CDR3 in DNA: TGTTCCAGCAGCCATTTACAGGGTCCCGTCTACAATGAGCAGTTCTTC.

Only a few counts were recorded for this clone. The chain carries TRBV21-1 and TRBJ2-3; TRBD1 reflects the table's D call only, with no check against the DNA. TRBV21-1 is recorded as a pseudogene. This CDR3 is 18 amino acids long. CDR3 in DNA: TGTGCCAGCAGCAAAGAGTTGGGACAGGGGGCGTGCACAGATACGCAGTATTTT. It is translated as CASSKELGQGACTDTQYF.

This chain uses TRBV5-8 with TRBJ1-2, with 8 bases lining up with TRBD1. The trim removed 3 bases at V and 6 bases at J, leaving 4 bases unmatched. CDR3 size: 13 residues. Germline CDR1 reads SGHTS; CDR2 reads YDEGEE. The CDR3 loop reads CASSWTTGDGYTF. The CDR3 coding sequence is TGTGCCAGCAGCTGGACGACAGGGGATGGCTACACCTTC.

This sequence joins TRBV7-9 and TRBJ2-3; unclear D gene. Trimming left V 5 bases short and J 6 bases short, with 9 bases between. The length of the CDR3 is 12 residues. Germline lookup yields CDR1 SEHNR and CDR2 FQNEAQ (reference sequence). The DNA for the CDR3 is TGTGCCAGCAGCCCCCAGTGGGATACGCAGTATTTT. This sequence encodes CASSPQWDTQYF.

This clone showed up just a few times. The rearrangement links TRBV28 to TRBJ1-5; D is perhaps TRBD1 (6 bases). With 9 bases removed from V and 0 bases from J, the gap between germline ends came to 24 bases. Germline assignment: CDR1 MDHEN and CDR2 SYDVKM. This CDR3 comprises 18 residues. CDR3 loop: CARSPTTDRVLSNQPQHF. The CDR3 region has the DNA TGTGCCAGATCACCGACGACGGACAGAGTCCTTAGCAATCAGCCCCAGCATTTT.

The rearrangement links TRBV19 to TRBJ2-3; maybe TRBD2 (6 bases). CDR1 and CDR2 from the germline V gene are LNHDA and SQIVND (reference sequence). CDR3 length: 13 residues. Trimming removed 7 bases at V and 3 bases at J, with 11 bases between. CDR3 sequence (DNA): TGTGCCAGTACGACTGGGGGGACAGATACGCAGTATTTT. Residues: CASTTGGTDTQYF.